The sequence of this T cell receptor (beta chain) was determined in a study of vaccination and CD4 T cells after COVID-19. An Oncomine TCR Beta short-read assay was used to sequence the DNA from cultured CD4+ T cells. TCRdb reprocessed the PCR reads with MiXCR, giving one entry per CDR3 protein. The sample gives around 10,000 distinct CDR3 sequences, approximately 29% of which show up once; about 15% is in the top ten. Findings and limits, study-wide: Going from roughly 22 to 38, median SARS-CoV-2-reactive clonotypes did not rise significantly.

Regarding treatment: roughly 10-day PBMC culture with coronavirus spike peptide pools or control peptides (ViraFEST assay). In its sample, this clonotype was seen a few times. Antigen specificity is unknown. The germline V and J ends were trimmed by 7 bases and 5 bases, with 12 bases remaining between them. In germline, CDR1 is SGHTA, CDR2 FQGNSA. The CDR3 has 13 amino acids. The sequencing used CD4+ T cells from blood, cultured in vitro, collected after SARS-CoV-2 vaccination. The source is a human donor who had recovered from COVID-19. The chain employs TRBV7-2 and TRBJ2-1; D gene ambiguous. This CDR3 reads CASTLTLHNEQFF. The CDR3 region has the DNA TGTGCCAGCACCCTGACATTACACAATGAGCAGTTCTTC.